These T cell receptor beta chains were read from a single sample in a study of T-cell memory formation after mild COVID-19. TCRdb reanalysed the 5' RACE reads using MiXCR and keeps one entry per CDR3 protein. The sample has 450,000 or so distinct CDR3 sequences, roughly 20% seen once. Material: PBMCs or a T cell subset sorted from them (not recorded which). The receptors come from an adult woman who had mild COVID-19 (a few samples of this study predate the infection). Cell type and time point are not known. The CDR3 runs from the conserved cysteine through the conserved F or W. A D gene is named only where the DNA matches it firmly. Clone size, where shown, is once, few, many, or a class for clones that have expanded.

D,size,V,J,DNA,CDR3
.,.,TRBV12-3/TRBV12-4,TRBJ2-2,TGTGCCAGAAGCCTGAACACCGGGGAGCTGTTTTTT,CARSLNTGELFF
.,few,TRBV24-1,TRBJ1-1,TGTGCCACCAGTGATCGCGGCGGAGGCGACACTGAAGCTTTCTTT,CATSDRGGGDTEAFF
.,many,TRBV24-1,TRBJ2-5,TGTGCCACCAGTGATTTACCAGGCCTAAAAGAGACCCAGTACTTC,CATSDLPGLKETQYF
TRBD1,.,TRBV5-5,TRBJ1-1,TGTGCCAGCAGCTTGGGTCAGGGGGCAGCGGGTTTCTTT,CASSLGQGAAGFF
.,few,TRBV12-3/TRBV12-4,TRBJ2-7,TGTGCCAGCAGTAACGGAGGGATCTACGAGCAGTACTTC,CASSNGGIYEQYF
.,few,TRBV5-1,TRBJ1-5,TGCGCCAGCAGCTTGGAGGGCAGGGAAGGTCAGCCCCAGCATTTT,CASSLEGREGQPQHF
.,.,TRBV29-1,TRBJ2-5,TGCAGCGCTGGACGTACGTACCAAGAGACCCAGTACTTC,CSAGRTYQETQYF
.,few,TRBV27,TRBJ2-1,TGTGCCAGCAGTTTATCGGGGGGTATCTACAATGAGCAGTTCTTC,CASSLSGGIYNEQFF
.,few,TRBV12-3/TRBV12-4,TRBJ1-2,TGTGCCAGCAGCCTGACAGTAAACTATGGCTACACCTTC,CASSLTVNYGYTF
.,.,TRBV6-6,TRBJ2-3,TGTGCCAGCAGTTATCCGGGTTCATATACGCAGTATTTT,CASSYPGSYTQYF
.,few,TRBV9,TRBJ1-2,TGTGCCAGCAGCGACGAAAACTATGGCTACACCTTC,CASSDENYGYTF
TRBD1,.,TRBV5-6,TRBJ1-4,TGTGCCAGCAGCCAGGGGGTGGCAACTAATGAAAAACTGTTTTTT,CASSQGVATNEKLFF
TRBD1,many,TRBV10-3,TRBJ1-1,TGTGCCATCACCCCCCTACCGGGACAGGGGGCTTTCTTT,CAITPLPGQGAFF
.,few,TRBV5-8,TRBJ2-2,TGTGCCAGCAGCTCGGGCGGCAGCTTCACCGGGGAGCTGTTTTTT,CASSSGGSFTGELFF
.,.,TRBV11-2,TRBJ1-1,TGTGCCAGCAGCTTGGCAAACCCGAACACTGAAGCTTTCTTT,CASSLANPNTEAFF
TRBD2,few,TRBV15,TRBJ2-2,TGTGCCACCAGCGGAAATAGCGGGAGCCTCACCGGGGAGCTGTTTTTT,CATSGNSGSLTGELFF
.,.,TRBV6-5,TRBJ2-7,TGTGCCAGCAGCTGGGGACGGAGCGCCTACGAGCAGTACTTC,CASSWGRSAYEQYF
.,.,TRBV7-8,TRBJ1-2,TGTGCCAGCAGCTTACGTGACTGGTCTAACTATGGCTACACCTTC,CASSLRDWSNYGYTF
.,.,TRBV9,TRBJ2-7,TGTGCCAGCAGCGTAGGTAACACCTACTACGAGCAGTACTTC,CASSVGNTYYEQYF
TRBD2,few,TRBV5-1,TRBJ2-3,TGCGCCAGCAGCATGCGGGGGGACACAGATACGCAGTATTTT,CASSMRGDTDTQYF
.,few,TRBV5-1,TRBJ2-5,TGCGCCAGCAGCTCAACTAGCACCGAAGAGACCCAGTACTTC,CASSSTSTEETQYF
TRBD2,.,TRBV3-1,TRBJ2-7,TGTGCCAGCAGCCTCGGGACTAGCGGGATCGAGCAGTACTTC,CASSLGTSGIEQYF
TRBD1,many,TRBV20-1,TRBJ1-5,TGCAGTGCTGGAGACCACAAAGACAGGGGCAATCAGCCCCAGCATTTT,CSAGDHKDRGNQPQHF
.,.,TRBV7-2,TRBJ2-7,TGTGCCAGCAGCTCGGGGCGTGGCTCCTACGAGCAGTACTTC,CASSSGRGSYEQYF
TRBD1,.,TRBV5-1,TRBJ2-2,TGCGCCAGCAGCTTACAGGGGCCGAACACCGGGGAGCTGTTTTTT,CASSLQGPNTGELFF
.,few,TRBV12-3/TRBV12-4,TRBJ2-3,TGTGCCAGCAGTTTTGTCGGGACCAGCACAGATACGCAGTATTTT,CASSFVGTSTDTQYF
.,.,TRBV6-6,TRBJ2-1,TGTGCCAGCAAGGACAATGAGCAGTTCTTC,CASKDNEQFF
TRBD1,.,TRBV5-1,TRBJ2-3,TGCGCCAGCAGCTTCGGACAGGGGAGTTTTTTTGATACGCAGTATTTT,CASSFGQGSFFDTQYF
.,.,TRBV7-2,TRBJ1-1,TGTGCCAGCAGCTTAGCTCGGGCGGGTGAAGCTTTCTTT,CASSLARAGEAFF
.,.,TRBV20-1,TRBJ1-2,TGCAGTGCTAGTAACACTACCTACTATGGCTACACCTTC,CSASNTTYYGYTF
.,.,TRBV7-9,TRBJ1-3,TGTGCCAGCAGCCCGATTCTGGCTGGAAACACCATATATTTT,CASSPILAGNTIYF
.,many,TRBV11-2,TRBJ1-1,TGTGCCAGCAGCTTAGTTAGCACTGAAGCTTTCTTT,CASSLVSTEAFF
.,.,TRBV5-1,TRBJ2-7,TGCGCCAGCAGCTTGCGTCAGGGTCCAAACGAGCAGTACTTC,CASSLRQGPNEQYF
.,.,TRBV18,TRBJ2-2,TGTGCCAGCTCACCAATGCTACCCTCGAACACCGGGGAGCTGTTTTTT,CASSPMLPSNTGELFF
.,few,TRBV7-3,TRBJ2-7,TGTGCCAGCAGCTCCAATCGTTTCGAGCAGTACTTC,CASSSNRFEQYF
TRBD2,once,TRBV4-1,TRBJ2-3,TGCGCCAGCAGCGTGCGACTAGCGGGACCGGATACGCAGTATTTT,CASSVRLAGPDTQYF
.,.,TRBV5-1,TRBJ2-5,TGCGCCAGCAGCAGCCAGCTTGGAGAGACCCAGTACTTC,CASSSQLGETQYF
TRBD2,few,TRBV7-9,TRBJ2-7,TGTGCCAGCAGCTTATCGGGACTATATACCTACGAGCAGTACTTC,CASSLSGLYTYEQYF
.,few,TRBV12-3/TRBV12-4,TRBJ2-7,TGTGCCAGCAGTTTAAGTGTTGAGCAGTACTTC,CASSLSVEQYF
TRBD2,few,TRBV20-1,TRBJ2-5,TGCAGTGCTTCATCAGTAGTAGCGGGGACGACAAAAGAGACCCAGTACTTC,CSASSVVAGTTKETQYF
.,few,TRBV19,TRBJ2-7,TGTGCCAGTAGTGCGACCGGGAGATCCTACGAGCAGTACTTC,CASSATGRSYEQYF
TRBD2,.,TRBV27,TRBJ2-3,TGTGCCAGCAGTAACGCCGGGACTAGTGGGCCGATTGGCACAGATACGCAGTATTTT,CASSNAGTSGPIGTDTQYF
.,few,TRBV4-3,TRBJ1-1,TGCGCCAGCAGCCAAGAAAGAAGCTTGACTGAAGCTTTCTTT,CASSQERSLTEAFF
.,.,TRBV6-2/TRBV6-3,TRBJ1-1,TGTGCCAGCAGTTTTACAGGGCAGAACACTGAAGCTTTCTTT,CASSFTGQNTEAFF
TRBD2,few,TRBV4-2,TRBJ2-7,TGTGCCAGCAGCCAAGATGGGCGGCTGGCGGGAGGGCCGTACGAGCAGTACTTC,CASSQDGRLAGGPYEQYF
.,.,TRBV5-4,TRBJ2-3,TGTGCCAGCAGCTCCTTGCGAGGGGAGTGGTCTTCTAGCACAGATACGCAGTATTTT,CASSSLRGEWSSSTDTQYF
.,.,TRBV12-3/TRBV12-4,TRBJ1-2,TGTGCCAGCACCGGAGGGGGGGAATATGGCTACACCTTC,CASTGGGEYGYTF
.,few,TRBV18,TRBJ1-3,TGTGCCAGCTCAAGTGCGCTTACCTCTGGAAACACCATATATTTT,CASSSALTSGNTIYF
TRBD2,.,TRBV7-3,TRBJ2-3,TGTGCCAGCAGCTTAGGGGGATCGGGGGGGAGAGCAGATACGCAGTATTTT,CASSLGGSGGRADTQYF
.,.,TRBV14,TRBJ2-7,TGTGCCAGCAGCCAAGTCGCAGGGCCCTACGAGCAGTACTTC,CASSQVAGPYEQYF
.,few,TRBV20-1,TRBJ1-5,TGCAGTGCTAGGGCCAGGGGTCCCATCCAGCCCCAGCATTTT,CSARARGPIQPQHF
.,few,TRBV27,TRBJ1-5,TGTGCCAGCAGTTTACACGCACAGGTTAATCAGCCCCAGCATTTT,CASSLHAQVNQPQHF
.,few,TRBV25-1,TRBJ1-1,TGTGCCAGCAGTGTAGTTGGCCGGGGGAGGGCGAACACTGAAGCTTTCTTT,CASSVVGRGRANTEAFF